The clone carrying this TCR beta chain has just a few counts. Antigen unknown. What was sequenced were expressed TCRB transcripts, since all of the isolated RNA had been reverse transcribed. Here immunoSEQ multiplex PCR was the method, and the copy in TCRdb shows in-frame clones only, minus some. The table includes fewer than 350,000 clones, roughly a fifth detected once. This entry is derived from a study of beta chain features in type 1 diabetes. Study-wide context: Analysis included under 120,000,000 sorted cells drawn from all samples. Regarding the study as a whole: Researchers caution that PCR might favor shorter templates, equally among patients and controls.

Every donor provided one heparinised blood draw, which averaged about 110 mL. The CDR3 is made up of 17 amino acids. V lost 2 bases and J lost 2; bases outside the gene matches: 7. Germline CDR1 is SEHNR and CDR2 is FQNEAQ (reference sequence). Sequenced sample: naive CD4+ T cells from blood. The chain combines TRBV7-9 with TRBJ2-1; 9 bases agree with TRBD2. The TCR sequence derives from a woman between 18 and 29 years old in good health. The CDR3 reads CASSLRSSGAAYNEQFF. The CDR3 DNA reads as TGTGCCAGCAGCTTAAGGTCTAGCGGGGCTGCCTACAATGAGCAGTTCTTC.